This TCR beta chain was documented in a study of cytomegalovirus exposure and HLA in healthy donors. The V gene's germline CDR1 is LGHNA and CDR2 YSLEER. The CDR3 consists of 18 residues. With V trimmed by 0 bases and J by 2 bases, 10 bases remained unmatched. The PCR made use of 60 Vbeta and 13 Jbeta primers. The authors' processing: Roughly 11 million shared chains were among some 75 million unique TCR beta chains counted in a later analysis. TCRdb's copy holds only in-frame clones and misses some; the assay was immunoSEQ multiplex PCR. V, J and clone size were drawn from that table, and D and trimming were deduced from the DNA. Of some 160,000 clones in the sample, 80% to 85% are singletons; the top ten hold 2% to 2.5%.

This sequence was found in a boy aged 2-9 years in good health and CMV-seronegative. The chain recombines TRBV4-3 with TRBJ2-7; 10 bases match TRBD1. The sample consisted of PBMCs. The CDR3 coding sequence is TGCGCCAGCAGCCAAGACGGTACAGGGACAGGGGATCCCTACGAGCAGTACTTC. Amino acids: CASSQDGTGTGDPYEQYF.